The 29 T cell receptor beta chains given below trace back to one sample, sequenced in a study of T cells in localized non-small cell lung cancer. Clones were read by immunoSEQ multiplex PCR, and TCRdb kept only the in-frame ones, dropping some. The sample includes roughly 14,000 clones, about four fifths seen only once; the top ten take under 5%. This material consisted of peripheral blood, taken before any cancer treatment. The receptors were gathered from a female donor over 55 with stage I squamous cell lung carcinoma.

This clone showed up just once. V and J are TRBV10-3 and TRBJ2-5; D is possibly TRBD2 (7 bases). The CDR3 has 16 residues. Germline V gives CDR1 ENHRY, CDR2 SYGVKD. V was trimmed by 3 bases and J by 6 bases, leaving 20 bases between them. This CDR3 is CAISENPTSGGQTQYF. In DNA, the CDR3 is TGTGCCATCAGTGAAAATCCCACGTCCGGGGGGCAGACCCAGTACTTC.

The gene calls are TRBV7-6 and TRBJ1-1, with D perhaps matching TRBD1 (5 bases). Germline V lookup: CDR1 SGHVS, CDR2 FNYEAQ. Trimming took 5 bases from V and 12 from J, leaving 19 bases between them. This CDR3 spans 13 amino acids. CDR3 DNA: TGTGCCAGCAGCCCCCGGGAGCGGGGGGGGACTTTCTTT. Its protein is CASSPRERGGTFF.

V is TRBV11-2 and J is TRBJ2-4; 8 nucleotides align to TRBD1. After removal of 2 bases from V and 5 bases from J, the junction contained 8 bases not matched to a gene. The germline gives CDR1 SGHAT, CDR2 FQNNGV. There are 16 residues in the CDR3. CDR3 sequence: CASSLYWAGGQNIQYF. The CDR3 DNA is TGTGCCAGCAGCTTATACTGGGCAGGGGGCCAAAACATTCAGTACTTC.

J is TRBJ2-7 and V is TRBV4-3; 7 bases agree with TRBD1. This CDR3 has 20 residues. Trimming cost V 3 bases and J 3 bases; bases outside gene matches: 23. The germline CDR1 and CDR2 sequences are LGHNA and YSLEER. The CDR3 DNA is TGCGCCAGCAGCCAGCAAGGACTCCGATGGGTGGGACAGTCACGCTACGAGCAGTACTTC. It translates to CASSQQGLRWVGQSRYEQYF.

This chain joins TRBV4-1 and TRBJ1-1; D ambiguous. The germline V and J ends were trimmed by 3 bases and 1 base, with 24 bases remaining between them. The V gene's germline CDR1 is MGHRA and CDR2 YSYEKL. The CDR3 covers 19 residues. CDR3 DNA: TGCGCCAGCAGCCAGAACCCACCTACAGATAAGAGCACGAACACTGAAGCTTTCTTT. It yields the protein CASSQNPPTDKSTNTEAFF.

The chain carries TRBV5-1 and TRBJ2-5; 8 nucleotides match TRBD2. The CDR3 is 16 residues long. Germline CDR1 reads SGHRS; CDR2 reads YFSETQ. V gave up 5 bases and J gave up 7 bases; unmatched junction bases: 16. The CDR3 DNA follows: TGCGCCAGCAGGGGCGGGTCGTTAGCGGGGTCAGGGACCCAGTACTTC. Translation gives CASRGGSLAGSGTQYF.

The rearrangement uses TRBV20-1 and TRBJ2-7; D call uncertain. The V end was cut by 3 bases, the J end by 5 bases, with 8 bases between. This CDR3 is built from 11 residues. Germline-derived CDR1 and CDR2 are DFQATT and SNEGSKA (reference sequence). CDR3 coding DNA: TGCAGTGCTAGGACCCCGAACGAGCAGTACTTC. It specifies CSARTPNEQYF.

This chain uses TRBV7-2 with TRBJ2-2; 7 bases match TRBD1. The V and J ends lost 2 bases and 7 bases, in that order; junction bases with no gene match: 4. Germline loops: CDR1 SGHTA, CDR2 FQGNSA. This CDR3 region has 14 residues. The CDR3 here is CASSLRGGGGELFF. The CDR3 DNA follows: TGTGCCAGCAGCTTAAGAGGGGGCGGCGGGGAGCTGTTTTTT.

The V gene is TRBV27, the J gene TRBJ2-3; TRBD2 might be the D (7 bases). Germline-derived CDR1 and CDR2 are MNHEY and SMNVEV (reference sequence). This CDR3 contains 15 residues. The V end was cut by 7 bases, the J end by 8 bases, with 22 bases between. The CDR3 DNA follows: TGTGCCAGCATTTCCGGGGGGCGCGGGGCAAGTACGCAGTATTTT. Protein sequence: CASISGGRGASTQYF.

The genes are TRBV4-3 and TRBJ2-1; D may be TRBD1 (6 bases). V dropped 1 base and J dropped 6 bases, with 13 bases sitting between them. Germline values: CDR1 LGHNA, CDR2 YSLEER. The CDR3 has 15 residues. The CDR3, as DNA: TGCGCCAGCAGCCAAGCCAGCAAGGGGGTCAATGAGCAGTTCTTC. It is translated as CASSQASKGVNEQFF.

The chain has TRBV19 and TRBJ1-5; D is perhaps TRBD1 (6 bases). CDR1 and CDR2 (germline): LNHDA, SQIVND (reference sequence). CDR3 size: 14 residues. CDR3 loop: CAIGGAQSNQPQHF. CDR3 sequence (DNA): TGTGCAATCGGGGGGGCGCAGAGCAATCAGCCCCAGCATTTT.

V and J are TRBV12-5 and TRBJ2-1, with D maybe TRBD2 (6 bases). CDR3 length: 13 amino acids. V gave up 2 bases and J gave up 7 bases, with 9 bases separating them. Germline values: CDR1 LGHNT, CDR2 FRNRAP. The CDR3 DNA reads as TGTGCTAGTGGTTTGCCGGGGAGGAATGAGCAGTTCTTC. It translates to CASGLPGRNEQFF.

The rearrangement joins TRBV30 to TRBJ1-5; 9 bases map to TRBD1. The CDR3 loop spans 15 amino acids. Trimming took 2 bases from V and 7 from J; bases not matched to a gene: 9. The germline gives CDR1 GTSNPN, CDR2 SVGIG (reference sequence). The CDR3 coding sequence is TGTGCCTGGAGTCTCACAGGGGGCGCAGGGCAGCCCCAGCATTTT. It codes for CAWSLTGGAGQPQHF.

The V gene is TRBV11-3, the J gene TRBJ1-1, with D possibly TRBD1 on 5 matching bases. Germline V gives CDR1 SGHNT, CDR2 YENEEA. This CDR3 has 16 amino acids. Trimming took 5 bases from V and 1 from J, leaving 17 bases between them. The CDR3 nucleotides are TGTGCCAGCAGCCTGACGCCGGGACTCCAGAACACTGAAGCTTTCTTT. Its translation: CASSLTPGLQNTEAFF.

Here the CDR3 DNA reads TGTGCCAGCAGCTTCGACAGGGAAGGAATCGGAAACACCATATATTTT. This encodes CASSFDREGIGNTIYF. The chain employs TRBV7-3 and TRBJ1-3; 7 bases map to TRBD1. The CDR3 covers 16 residues. Germline assignment: CDR1 SGHTA and CDR2 FQGTGA. V lost 3 bases and J lost 4; bases outside the gene matches: 9.

The CDR3 DNA is TGTGCCAGTAGTATAGATGAAGCTACACCCGCCGGGGAGCTGTTTTTT. Translation gives CASSIDEATPAGELFF. The chain employs TRBV19 and TRBJ2-2, with unresolved D. CDR1 is LNHDA and CDR2 is SQIVND in the germline V gene (reference sequence). The CDR3 loop spans 16 amino acids. V was clipped by 0 bases and J by 6 bases, with 14 bases between them.

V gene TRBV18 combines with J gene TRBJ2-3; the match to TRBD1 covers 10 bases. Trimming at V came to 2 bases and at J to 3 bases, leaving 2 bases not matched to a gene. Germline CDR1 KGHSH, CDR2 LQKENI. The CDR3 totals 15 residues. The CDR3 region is CASSPDRGPTDTQYF. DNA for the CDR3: TGTGCCAGCTCACCAGACAGGGGGCCAACAGATACGCAGTATTTT. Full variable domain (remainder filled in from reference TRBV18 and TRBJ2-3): NAGVMQNPRHLVRRRGQEARLRCSPMKGHSHVYWYRQLPEEGLKFMVYLQKENIIDESGMPKERFSAEFPKEGPSILRIQQVVRGDSAAYFCASSPDRGPTDTQYFGPGTRLTVL.

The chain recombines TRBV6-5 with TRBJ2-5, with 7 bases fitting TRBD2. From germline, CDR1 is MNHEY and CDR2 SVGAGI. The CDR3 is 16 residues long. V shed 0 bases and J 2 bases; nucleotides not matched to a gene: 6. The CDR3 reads CASSYSPDGGQETQYF. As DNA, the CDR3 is TGTGCCAGCAGTTACTCTCCCGACGGGGGGCAAGAGACCCAGTACTTC.

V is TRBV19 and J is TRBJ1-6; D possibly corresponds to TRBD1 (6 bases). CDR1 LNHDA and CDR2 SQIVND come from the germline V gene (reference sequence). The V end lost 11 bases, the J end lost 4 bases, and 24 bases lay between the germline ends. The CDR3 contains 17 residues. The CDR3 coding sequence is TGTGCCTGGTTCGGACGGGACACAGAATTTTATAATTCACCCCTCCACTTT. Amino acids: CAWFGRDTEFYNSPLHF.

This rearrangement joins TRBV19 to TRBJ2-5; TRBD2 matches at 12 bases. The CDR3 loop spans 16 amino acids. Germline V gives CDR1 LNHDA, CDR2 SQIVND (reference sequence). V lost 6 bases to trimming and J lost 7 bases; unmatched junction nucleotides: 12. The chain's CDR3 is CASRTWTSGADGTQYF. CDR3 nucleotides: TGTGCCAGTAGGACCTGGACTAGCGGGGCGGATGGGACCCAGTACTTC.

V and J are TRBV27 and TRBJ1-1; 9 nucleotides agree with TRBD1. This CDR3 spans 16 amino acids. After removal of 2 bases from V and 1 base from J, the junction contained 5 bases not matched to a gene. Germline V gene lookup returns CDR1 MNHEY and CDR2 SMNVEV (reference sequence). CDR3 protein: CASSLRTGAGNTEAFF. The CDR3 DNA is TGTGCCAGCAGTTTAAGGACAGGGGCTGGGAACACTGAAGCTTTCTTT.

The CDR3 loop is CASSERAGLAYEQYF. CDR3 DNA: TGTGCCAGCAGTGAAAGGGCAGGGCTGGCCTACGAGCAGTACTTC. The gene calls are TRBV6-1 and TRBJ2-7, with a tentative D call TRBD1 (5 bases). The CDR3 spans 15 residues. V was clipped by 2 bases and J by 2 bases, with 13 bases between them. CDR1 is MNHNS and CDR2 is SASEGT in the germline V gene.

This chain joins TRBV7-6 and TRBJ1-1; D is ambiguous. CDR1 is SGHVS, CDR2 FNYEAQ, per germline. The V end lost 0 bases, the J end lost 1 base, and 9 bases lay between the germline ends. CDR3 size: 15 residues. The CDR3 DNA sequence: TGTGCCAGCAGCTTAGCGCTCGCGGGGAACACTGAAGCTTTCTTT. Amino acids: CASSLALAGNTEAFF.

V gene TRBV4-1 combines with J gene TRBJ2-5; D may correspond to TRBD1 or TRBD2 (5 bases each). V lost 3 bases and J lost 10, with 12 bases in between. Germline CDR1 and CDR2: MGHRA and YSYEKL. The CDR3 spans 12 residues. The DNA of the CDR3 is TGCGCCAGCAGCCACCCCGGGGCAGGCCAGTACTTC. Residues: CASSHPGAGQYF.

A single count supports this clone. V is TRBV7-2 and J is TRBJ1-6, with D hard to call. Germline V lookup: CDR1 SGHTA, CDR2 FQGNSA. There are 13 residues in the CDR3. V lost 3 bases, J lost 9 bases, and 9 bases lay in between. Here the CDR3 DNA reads TGTGCCAGCAGCTTCCCCGGTAGTTCACCCCTCCACTTT. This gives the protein CASSFPGSSPLHF.

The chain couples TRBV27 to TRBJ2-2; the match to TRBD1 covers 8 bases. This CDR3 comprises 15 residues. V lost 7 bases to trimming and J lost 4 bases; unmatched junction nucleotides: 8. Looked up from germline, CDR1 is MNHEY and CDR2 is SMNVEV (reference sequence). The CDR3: CASNFRGRGTGELFF. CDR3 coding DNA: TGTGCCAGCAACTTCAGGGGGCGAGGCACCGGGGAGCTGTTTTTT.

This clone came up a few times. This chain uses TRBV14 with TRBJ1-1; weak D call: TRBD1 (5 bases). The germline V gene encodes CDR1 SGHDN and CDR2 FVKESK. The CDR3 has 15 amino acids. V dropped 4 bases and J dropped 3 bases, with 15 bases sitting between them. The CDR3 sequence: CASSPWGGGHTEAFF. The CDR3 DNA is TGTGCCAGCAGCCCCTGGGGGGGTGGGCACACTGAAGCTTTCTTT.

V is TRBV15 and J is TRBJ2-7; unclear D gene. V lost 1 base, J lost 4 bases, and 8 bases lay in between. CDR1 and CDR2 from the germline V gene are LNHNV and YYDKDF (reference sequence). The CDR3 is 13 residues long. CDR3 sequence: CATSRVLGYEQYF. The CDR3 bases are TGTGCCACCAGCAGAGTGTTGGGGTACGAGCAGTACTTC.

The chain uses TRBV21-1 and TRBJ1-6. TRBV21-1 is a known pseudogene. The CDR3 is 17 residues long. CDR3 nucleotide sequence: TGTGCCAGCAGCCAAGTGCGCTACGGCTCCTATAATTCACCCCTCCACTTT. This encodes CASSQVRYGSYNSPLHF.